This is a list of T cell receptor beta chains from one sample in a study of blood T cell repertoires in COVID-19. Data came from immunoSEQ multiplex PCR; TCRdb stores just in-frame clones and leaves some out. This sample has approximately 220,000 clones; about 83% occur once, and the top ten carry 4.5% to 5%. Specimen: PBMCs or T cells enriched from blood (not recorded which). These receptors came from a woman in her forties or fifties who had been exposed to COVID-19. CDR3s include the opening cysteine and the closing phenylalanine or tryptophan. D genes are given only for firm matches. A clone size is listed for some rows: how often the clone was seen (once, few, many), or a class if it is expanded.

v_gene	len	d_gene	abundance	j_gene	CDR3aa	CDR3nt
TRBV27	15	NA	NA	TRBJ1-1	CASRARQGTNTEAFF	TGTGCCAGCAGGGCAAGGCAGGGAACGAACACTGAAGCTTTCTTT
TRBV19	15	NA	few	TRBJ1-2	CASSIDGQPFYGYTF	TGTGCCAGTAGTATAGATGGACAGCCCTTTTATGGCTACACCTTC
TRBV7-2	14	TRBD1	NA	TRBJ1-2	CASSLEDRIDYYTF	TGTGCCAGCAGCTTAGAGGACAGGATCGATTACTACACCTTC
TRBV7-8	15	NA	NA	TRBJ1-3	CASSSLGVSGNTIYF	TGTGCCAGCAGCTCACTCGGGGTATCAGGAAACACCATATATTTT
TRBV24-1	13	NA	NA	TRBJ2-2	CATGPIGTGELFF	TGTGCCACCGGCCCGATTGGCACCGGGGAGCTGTTTTTT
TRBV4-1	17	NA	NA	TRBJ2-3	CASSQGQGPVGTDTQYF	TGCGCCAGCAGCCAAGGTCAGGGGCCGGTGGGCACAGATACGCAGTATTTT
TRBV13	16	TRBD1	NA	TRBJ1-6	CASSLQGAGRGSPLHF	TGTGCCAGCAGCTTACAGGGGGCCGGGAGAGGATCACCCCTCCACTTT
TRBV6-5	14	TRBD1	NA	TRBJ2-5	CASRGQGGKETQYF	TGTGCCAGCAGGGGACAGGGAGGTAAAGAGACCCAGTACTTC
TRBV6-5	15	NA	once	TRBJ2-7	CASNGEWPSSYEQYF	TGTGCCAGCAATGGGGAGTGGCCGAGCTCCTACGAGCAGTACTTC
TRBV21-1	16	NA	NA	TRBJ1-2	CASSNALRGQGCGYTF	TGTGCCAGCAGCAACGCGCTTAGGGGACAGGGTTGTGGCTACACCTTC
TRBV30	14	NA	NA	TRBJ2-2	CAWAGVGKPGELFF	TGTGCCTGGGCCGGGGTGGGGAAACCGGGGGAGCTGTTTTTT
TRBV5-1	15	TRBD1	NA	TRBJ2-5	CASSFRGGGGGDQYF	TGCGCCAGCAGCTTCCGAGGGGGCGGAGGTGGGGACCAGTACTTC
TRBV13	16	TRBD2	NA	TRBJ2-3	CASSSRLAGAADTQYF	TGTGCCAGCAGCTCCAGACTAGCGGGGGCAGCGGATACGCAGTATTTT
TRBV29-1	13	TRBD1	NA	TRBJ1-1	CSVQTGMNTEAFF	TGCAGCGTTCAGACAGGGATGAACACTGAAGCTTTCTTT
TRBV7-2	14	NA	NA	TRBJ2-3	CASSTGLGADTQYF	TGTGCCAGCAGCACAGGCCTTGGGGCAGATACGCAGTATTTT
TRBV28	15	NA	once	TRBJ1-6	CASSLRSWTYSPLHF	TGTGCCAGCAGTTTAAGGTCGTGGACTTATTCACCCCTCCACTTT
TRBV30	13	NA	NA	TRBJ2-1	CAWRPGAYNEQFF	TGTGCCTGGAGGCCGGGGGCCTACAATGAGCAGTTCTTC
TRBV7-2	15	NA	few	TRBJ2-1	CASSSTWTLYNEQFF	TGTGCCAGCAGCTCCACCTGGACTCTATACAATGAGCAGTTCTTC
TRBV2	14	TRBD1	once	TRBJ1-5	CASSWDSNNQPQHF	TGTGCCAGCAGTTGGGACAGTAACAATCAGCCCCAGCATTTT
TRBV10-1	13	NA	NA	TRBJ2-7	CASREGRDYEQYF	TGCGCCAGCAGGGAAGGCAGGGACTACGAGCAGTACTTC
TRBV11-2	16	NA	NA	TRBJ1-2	CASSRTGVDGFYGYTF	TGTGCCAGCAGCCGCACTGGAGTAGACGGCTTCTATGGCTACACCTTC
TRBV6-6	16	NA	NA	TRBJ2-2	CASSYAYGSRPGELFF	TGTGCCAGCAGTTACGCATACGGTTCTAGGCCCGGGGAGCTGTTTTTT
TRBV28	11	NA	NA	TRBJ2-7	CASSPHWEQYF	TGTGCCAGCAGTCCCCACTGGGAGCAGTACTTC
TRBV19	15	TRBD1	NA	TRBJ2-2	CASTRGPVDTGELFF	TGTGCCAGTACCAGGGGGCCGGTAGACACCGGGGAGCTGTTTTTT
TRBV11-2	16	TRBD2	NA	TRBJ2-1	CASSLVAGGSYNEQFF	TGTGCCAGCAGCTTAGTAGCGGGGGGCTCCTACAATGAGCAGTTCTTC
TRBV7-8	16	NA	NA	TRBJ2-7	CASSRFRDFATPEQYF	TGTGCCAGCAGCCGATTCAGGGACTTTGCTACCCCCGAGCAGTACTTT
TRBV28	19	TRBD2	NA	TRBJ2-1	CASSSRPGTSGGSYNEQFF	TGTGCCAGCAGTTCCCGTCCCGGGACTAGCGGGGGGAGCTACAATGAGCAGTTCTTC
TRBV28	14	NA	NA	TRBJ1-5	CASSLSGWAQPQHF	TGTGCCAGCAGTTTGTCTGGGTGGGCTCAGCCCCAGCATTTT
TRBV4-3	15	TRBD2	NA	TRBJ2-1	CASSHGTSGGAEQFF	TGCGCCAGCAGCCATGGGACTAGCGGGGGGGCTGAGCAGTTCTTC
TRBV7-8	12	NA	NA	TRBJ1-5	CASSHRGGPQHF	TGTGCCAGCAGCCACCGAGGGGGACCCCAGCATTTT